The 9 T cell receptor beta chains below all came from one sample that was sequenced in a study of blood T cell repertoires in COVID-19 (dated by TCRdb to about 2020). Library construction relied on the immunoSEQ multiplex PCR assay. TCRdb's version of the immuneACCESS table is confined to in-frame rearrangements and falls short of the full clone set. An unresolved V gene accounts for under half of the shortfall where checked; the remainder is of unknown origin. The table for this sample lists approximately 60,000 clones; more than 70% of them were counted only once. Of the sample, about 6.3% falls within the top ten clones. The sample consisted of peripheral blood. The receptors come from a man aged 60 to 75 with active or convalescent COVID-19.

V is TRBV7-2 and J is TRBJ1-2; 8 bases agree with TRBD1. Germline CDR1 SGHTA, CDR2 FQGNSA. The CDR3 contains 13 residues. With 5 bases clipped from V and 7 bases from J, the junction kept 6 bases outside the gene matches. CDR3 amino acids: CASSADRGGGYTF. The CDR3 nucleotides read TGTGCCAGCAGCGCCGACAGGGGAGGTGGCTACACCTTC. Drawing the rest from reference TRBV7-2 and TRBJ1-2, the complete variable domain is GAGVSQSPSNKVTEKGKDVELRCDPISGHTALYWYRQSLGQGLEFLIYFQGNSAPDKSGLPSDRFSAERTGGSVSTLTIQRTQQEDSAVYLCASSADRGGGYTFGSGTRLTVV.

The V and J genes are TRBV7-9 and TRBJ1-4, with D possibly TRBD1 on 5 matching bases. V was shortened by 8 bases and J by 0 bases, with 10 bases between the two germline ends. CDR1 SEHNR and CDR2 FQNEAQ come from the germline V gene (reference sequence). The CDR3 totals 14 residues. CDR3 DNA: TGTGCCAGCCGCGCGGGGGCAACTAATGAAAAACTGTTTTTT. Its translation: CASRAGATNEKLFF.

The CDR3 sequence is CASRRLAGGDTQYF. In nucleotides, the CDR3 is TGTGCCAGCAGGAGACTAGCGGGGGGAGATACGCAGTATTTT. V gene TRBV6-5 combines with J gene TRBJ2-3; 13 nucleotides align to TRBD2. The V gene end was trimmed by 6 bases and the J gene end by 5 bases; junction bases not matched to a gene: 2. This CDR3 has 14 amino acids. In germline, CDR1 is MNHEY, CDR2 SVGAGI.

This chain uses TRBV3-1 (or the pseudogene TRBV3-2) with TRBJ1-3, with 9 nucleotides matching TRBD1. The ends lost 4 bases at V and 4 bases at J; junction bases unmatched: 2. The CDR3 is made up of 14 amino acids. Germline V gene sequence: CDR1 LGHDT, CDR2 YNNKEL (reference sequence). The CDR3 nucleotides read TGTGCCAGCAGCCCCGGGACAGGGGGAAACACCATATATTTT. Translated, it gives CASSPGTGGNTIYF.

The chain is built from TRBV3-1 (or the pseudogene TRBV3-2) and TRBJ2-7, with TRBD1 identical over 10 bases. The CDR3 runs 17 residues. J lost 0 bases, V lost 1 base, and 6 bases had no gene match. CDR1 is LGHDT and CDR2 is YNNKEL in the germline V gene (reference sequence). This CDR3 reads CASSQAGQGVSSYEQYF. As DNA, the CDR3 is TGTGCCAGCAGCCAAGCCGGACAGGGGGTGTCCTCCTACGAGCAGTACTTC.

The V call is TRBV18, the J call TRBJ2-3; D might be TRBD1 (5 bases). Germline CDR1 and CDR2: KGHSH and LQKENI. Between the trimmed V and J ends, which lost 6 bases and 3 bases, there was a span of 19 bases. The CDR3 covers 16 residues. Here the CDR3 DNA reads TGTGCCAGCTCCTCCCTCACCGGACAAATAACAGATACGCAGTATTTT. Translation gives CASSSLTGQITDTQYF.

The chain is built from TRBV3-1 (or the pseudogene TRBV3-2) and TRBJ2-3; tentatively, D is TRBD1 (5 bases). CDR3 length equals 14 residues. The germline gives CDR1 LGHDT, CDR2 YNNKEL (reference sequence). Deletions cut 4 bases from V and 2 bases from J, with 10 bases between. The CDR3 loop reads CASSPGRDTDTQYF. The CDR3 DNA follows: TGTGCCAGCAGCCCGGGCAGGGACACAGATACGCAGTATTTT.

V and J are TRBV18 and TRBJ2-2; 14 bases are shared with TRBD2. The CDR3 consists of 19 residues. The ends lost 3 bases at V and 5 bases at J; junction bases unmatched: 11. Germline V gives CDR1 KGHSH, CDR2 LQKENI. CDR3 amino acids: CASSPTSGRAFIDTGELFF. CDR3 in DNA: TGTGCCAGCTCACCGACTAGCGGGAGGGCCTTCATCGATACCGGGGAGCTGTTTTTT.

Here the CDR3 DNA reads TGCGCCAGCAGCATAGACAGAACTAACCACTACAATGAGCAGTTCTTC. It specifies CASSIDRTNHYNEQFF. The chain employs TRBV5-1 and TRBJ2-1; D may be TRBD1 (5 bases). Germline V gene lookup returns CDR1 SGHRS and CDR2 YFSETQ. The CDR3 loop spans 16 amino acids. V dropped 4 bases and J dropped 3 bases, with 17 bases sitting between them.